This T cell receptor (beta chain) appears in the sequencing data of a study of T cells in Graves' hyperthyroidism and ophthalmopathy. From RNA transcripts, TCR beta CDR3 regions were amplified. First-round RT-PCR of the TCR CDR3 relied on the HTBI primer set. TCRdb itself ran the multiplex PCR reads through MiXCR, one entry per CDR3 protein. Here the sample spans hundreds of thousands of distinct CDR3 sequences, about 16% being singletons. This CDR3 is 11 amino acids long. V was trimmed by 10 bases and J by 1 base, leaving 7 bases between them. Germline-derived CDR1 and CDR2 are MDHEN and SYDVKM. The chain carries TRBV28 and TRBJ1-1; D uncertain. Sequencing was done on a sample of blood. The clonotype originates from a young woman with Graves' hyperthyroidism. In DNA, the CDR3 is TGTGCCACTACACCGAACACTGAAGCTTTCTTT. As protein: CATTPNTEAFF.